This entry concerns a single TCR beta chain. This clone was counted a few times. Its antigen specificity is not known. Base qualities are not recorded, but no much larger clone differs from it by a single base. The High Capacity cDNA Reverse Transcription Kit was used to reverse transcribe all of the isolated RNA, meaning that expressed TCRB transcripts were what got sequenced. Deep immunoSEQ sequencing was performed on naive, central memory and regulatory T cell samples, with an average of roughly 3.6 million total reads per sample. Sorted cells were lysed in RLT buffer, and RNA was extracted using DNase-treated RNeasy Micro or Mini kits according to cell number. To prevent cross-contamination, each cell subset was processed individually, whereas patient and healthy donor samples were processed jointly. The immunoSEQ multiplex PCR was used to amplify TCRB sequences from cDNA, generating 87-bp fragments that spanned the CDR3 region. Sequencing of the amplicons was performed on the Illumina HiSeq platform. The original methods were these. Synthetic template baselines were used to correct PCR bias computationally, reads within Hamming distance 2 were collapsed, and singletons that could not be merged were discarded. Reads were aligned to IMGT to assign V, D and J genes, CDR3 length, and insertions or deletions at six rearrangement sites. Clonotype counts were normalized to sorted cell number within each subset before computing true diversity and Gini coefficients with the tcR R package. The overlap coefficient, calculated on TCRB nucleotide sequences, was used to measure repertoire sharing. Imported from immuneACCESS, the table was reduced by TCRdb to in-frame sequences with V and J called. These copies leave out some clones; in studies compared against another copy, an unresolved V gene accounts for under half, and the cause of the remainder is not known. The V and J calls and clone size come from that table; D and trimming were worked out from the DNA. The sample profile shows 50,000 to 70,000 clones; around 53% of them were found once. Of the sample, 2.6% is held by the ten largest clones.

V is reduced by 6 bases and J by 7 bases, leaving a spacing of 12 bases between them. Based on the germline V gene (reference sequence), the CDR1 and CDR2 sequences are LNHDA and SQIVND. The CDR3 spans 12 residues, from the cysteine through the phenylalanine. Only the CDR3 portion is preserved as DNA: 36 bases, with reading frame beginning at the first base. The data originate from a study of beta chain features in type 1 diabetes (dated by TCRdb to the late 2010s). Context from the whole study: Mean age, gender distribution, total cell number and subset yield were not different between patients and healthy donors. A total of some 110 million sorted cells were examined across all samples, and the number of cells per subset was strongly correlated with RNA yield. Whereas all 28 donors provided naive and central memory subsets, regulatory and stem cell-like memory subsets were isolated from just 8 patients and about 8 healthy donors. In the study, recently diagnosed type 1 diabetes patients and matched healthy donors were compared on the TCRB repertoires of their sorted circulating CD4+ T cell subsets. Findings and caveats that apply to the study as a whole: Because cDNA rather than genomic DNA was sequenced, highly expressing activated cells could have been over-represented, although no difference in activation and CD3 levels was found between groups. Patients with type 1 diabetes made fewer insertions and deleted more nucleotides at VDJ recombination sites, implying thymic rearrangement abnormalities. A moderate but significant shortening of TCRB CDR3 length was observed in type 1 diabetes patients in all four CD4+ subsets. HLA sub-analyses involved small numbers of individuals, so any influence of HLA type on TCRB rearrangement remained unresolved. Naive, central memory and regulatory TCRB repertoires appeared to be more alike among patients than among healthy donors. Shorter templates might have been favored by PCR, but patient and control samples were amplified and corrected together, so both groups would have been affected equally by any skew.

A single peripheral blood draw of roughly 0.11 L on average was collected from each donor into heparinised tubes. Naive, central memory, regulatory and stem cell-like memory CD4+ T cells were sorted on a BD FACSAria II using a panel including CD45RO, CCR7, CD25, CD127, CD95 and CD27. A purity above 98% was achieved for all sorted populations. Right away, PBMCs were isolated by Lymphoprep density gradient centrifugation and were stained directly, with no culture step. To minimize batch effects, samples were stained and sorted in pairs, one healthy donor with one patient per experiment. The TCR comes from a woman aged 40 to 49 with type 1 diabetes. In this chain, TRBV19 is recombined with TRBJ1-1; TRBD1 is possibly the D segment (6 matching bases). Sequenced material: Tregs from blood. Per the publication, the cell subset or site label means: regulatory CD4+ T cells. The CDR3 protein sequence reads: CASRLQGGEAFF. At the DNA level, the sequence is TGTGCCAGTAGACTACAGGGTGGTGAAGCTTTCTTT.